This T cell receptor (beta chain) came from a study of a mutant IDH1 vaccine in newly diagnosed glioma. Sample time point: week 23, last vaccination. The content of each vaccine dose was 300 ug of mutant IDH1 20-mer peptide, and topical imiquimod accompanied it. Details on this clone: The antigen is undetermined.

Clones were read by immunoSEQ multiplex PCR, and TCRdb kept only the in-frame ones, dropping some. The sample lists some 70,000 clones, about 87% seen once, with roughly 13% in the top ten. Sequences were derived from PBMCs, sampled from a glioma patient whose treatment included an IDH1 peptide vaccine. The source is a man aged 18 to 35 with glioma.

The CDR3 here is CASRFLTGGSADTQYF. CDR3 nucleotides: TGTGCCAGCAGGTTCTTGACAGGGGGCTCGGCAGATACGCAGTATTTT. The chain recombines TRBV5-8 with TRBJ2-3, with 10 positions matching TRBD1. The trim removed 5 bases at V and 4 bases at J, leaving 10 bases unmatched. The CDR3 covers 16 residues. Germline V gene data show CDR1 as SGHTS and CDR2 as YDEGEE.